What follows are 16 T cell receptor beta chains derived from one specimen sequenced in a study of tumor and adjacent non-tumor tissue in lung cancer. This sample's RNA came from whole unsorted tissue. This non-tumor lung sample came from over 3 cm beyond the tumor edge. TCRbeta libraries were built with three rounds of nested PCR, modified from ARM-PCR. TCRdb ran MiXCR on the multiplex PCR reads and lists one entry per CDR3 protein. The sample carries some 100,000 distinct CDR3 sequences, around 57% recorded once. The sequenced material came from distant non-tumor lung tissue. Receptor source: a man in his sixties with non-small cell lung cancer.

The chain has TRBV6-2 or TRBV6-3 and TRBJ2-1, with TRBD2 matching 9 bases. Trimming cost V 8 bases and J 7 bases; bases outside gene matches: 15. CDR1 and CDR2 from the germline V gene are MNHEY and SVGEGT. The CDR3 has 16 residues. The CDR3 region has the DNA TGTGCCAGCCGCACCCCGACAATAGCGGGGGATAATGAGCAGTTCTTC. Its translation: CASRTPTIAGDNEQFF.

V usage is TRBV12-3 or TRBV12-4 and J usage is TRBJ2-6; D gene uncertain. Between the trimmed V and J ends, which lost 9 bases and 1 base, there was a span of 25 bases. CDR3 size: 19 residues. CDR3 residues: CARNRLRKTRGSGANVLTF. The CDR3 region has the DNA TGTGCCAGGAATAGACTGCGGAAGACACGTGGGTCTGGGGCCAACGTCCTGACTTTC.

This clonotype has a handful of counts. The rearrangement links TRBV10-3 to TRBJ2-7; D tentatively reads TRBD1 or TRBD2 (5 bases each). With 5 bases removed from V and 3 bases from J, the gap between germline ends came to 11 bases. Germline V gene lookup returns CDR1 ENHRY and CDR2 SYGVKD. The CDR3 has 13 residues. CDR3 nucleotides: TGTGCCATCAGTCTCCGGGACGGCTACGAGCAGTACTTC. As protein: CAISLRDGYEQYF.

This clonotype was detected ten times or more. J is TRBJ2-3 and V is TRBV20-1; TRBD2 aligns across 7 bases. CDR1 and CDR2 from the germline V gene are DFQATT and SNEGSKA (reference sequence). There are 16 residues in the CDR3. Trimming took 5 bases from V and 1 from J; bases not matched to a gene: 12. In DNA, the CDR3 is TGCAGTGCTCGTATGGAAGCGGGAACGGGCACAGATACGCAGTATTTT. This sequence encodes CSARMEAGTGTDTQYF.

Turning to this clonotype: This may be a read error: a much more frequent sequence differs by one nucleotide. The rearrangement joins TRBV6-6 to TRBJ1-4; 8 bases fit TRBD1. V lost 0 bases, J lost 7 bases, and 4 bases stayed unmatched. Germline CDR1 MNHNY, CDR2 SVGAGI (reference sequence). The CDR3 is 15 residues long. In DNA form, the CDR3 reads TGTGCCAGCAGTTACTCGGACAGGGAGGGTGAAAAACTGTTTTTT. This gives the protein CASSYSDREGEKLFF.

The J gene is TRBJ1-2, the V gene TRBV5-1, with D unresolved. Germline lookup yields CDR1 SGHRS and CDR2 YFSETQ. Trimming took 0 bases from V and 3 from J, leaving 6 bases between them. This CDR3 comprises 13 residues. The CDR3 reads CASSLAPDYGYTF. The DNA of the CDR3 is TGCGCCAGCAGCTTGGCCCCAGACTATGGCTACACCTTC.

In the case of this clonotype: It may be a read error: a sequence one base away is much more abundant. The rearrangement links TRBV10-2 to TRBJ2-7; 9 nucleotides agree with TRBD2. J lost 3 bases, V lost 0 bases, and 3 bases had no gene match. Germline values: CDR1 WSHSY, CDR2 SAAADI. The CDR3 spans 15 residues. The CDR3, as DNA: TGCGCCAGCAGTGAGTCGCGGGAGGGGTGCTACGAGCAGTACTTC. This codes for CASSESREGCYEQYF.

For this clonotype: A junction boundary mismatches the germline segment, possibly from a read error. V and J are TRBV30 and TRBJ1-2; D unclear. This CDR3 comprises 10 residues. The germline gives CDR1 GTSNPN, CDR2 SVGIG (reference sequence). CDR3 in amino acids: CAWGLYGYAF. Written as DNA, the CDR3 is TGTGCCTGGGGGCTTTATGGCTACGCCTTC.

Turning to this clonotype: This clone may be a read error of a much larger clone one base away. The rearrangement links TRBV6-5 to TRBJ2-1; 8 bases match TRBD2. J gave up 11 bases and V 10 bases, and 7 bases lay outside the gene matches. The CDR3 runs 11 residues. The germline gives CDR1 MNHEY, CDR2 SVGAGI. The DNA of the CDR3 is TGTGCCACGCGGGAGGCCGGTAAGCAGTTCTTC. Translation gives CATREAGKQFF.

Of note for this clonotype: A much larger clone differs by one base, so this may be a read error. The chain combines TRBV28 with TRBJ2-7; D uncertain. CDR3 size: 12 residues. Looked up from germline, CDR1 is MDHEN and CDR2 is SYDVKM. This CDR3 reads CACSLATYEQYF. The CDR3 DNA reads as TGTGCCTGCAGTTTAGCTACCTACGAGCAGTACTTC.

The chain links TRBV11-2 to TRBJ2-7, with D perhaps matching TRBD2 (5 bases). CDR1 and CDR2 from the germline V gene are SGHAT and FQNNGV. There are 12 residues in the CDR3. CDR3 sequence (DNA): TGTGTCAGAGGCTTAGGACTGCACGAGCAGTACTTC. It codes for CVRGLGLHEQYF.

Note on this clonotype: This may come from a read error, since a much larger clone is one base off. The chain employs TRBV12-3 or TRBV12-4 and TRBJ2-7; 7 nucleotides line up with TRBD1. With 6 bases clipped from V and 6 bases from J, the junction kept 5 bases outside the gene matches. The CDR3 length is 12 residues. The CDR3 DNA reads TGTGCCAGCAGCCTTAACAGGGGCGAGCAGTACTTC. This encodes CASSLNRGEQYF.

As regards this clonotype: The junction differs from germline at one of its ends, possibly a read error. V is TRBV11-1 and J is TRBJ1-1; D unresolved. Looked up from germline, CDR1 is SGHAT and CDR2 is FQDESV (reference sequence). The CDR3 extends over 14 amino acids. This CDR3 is CGSSLSAGECEAFF. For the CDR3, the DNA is TGTGGCAGCAGCTTATCGGCGGGCGAGTGTGAAGCTTTCTTT.

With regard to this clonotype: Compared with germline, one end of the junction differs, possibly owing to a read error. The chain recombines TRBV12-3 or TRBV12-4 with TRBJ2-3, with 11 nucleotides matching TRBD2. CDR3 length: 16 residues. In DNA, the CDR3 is TGTGCCAGCACCACCGGGACTAGCGGAGTCACAGATACGCGGCATTTT. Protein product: CASTTGTSGVTDTRHF.

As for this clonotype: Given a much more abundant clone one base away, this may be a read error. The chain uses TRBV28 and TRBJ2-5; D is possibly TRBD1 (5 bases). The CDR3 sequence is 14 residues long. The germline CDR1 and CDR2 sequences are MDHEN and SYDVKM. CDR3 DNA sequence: TGTACCAGCAGTCTCCAGGGTTTAGTAGGGACCCAGTACTTC. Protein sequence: CTSSLQGLVGTQYF.

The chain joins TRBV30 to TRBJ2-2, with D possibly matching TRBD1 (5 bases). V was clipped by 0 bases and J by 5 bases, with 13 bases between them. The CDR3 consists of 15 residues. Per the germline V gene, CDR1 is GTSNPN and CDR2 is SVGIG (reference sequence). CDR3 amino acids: CAWSVSGRDTGELFF. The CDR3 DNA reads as TGTGCCTGGAGTGTATCGGGCAGGGATACCGGGGAGCTGTTTTTT.